The clone carrying this T cell receptor beta chain occurred many times. This sample is drawn from a study of tumor-infiltrating lymphocytes in oesophageal squamous cell carcinoma. Germline values: CDR1 MDHEN, CDR2 SYDVKM. The CDR3 sequence is 14 residues long. V lost 3 bases and J 4 bases, leaving 12 bases between the germline ends. MiXCR was run by TCRdb on the PCR reads, yielding one entry per CDR3 protein. The sample has 10,000 to 15,000 distinct CDR3 sequences; about 53% are singletons. Sequencing was done on a sample of esophageal tumor tissue. This TCR was recovered from a male donor with esophageal squamous cell carcinoma. V usage is TRBV28 and J usage is TRBJ1-2; D remains unclear. The CDR3 DNA sequence: TGTGCCAGCAGTTTGGCAGCGGCCCGCTATGGCTACACCTTC. It is translated as CASSLAAARYGYTF.